These 25 T cell receptor beta chains were sequenced from one sample in a study of patients and donors after allogeneic stem cell transplantation. Via MiXCR, TCRdb re-called the RT-PCR reads, giving one row per CDR3 protein. The repertoire includes 800,000 to 1,000,000 distinct CDR3 sequences, roughly 18% of them detected once, and roughly 6% sits in the top ten. The specimen was blood, either unsorted or a sorted T cell fraction (not recorded which). These receptor sequences come from a human donor who was either an allogeneic HSCT recipient or a stem cell or donor lymphocyte infusion donor (not recorded which). It is not recorded whose cells these are; they may come from a transplant donor.

The CDR3 loop reads CASSLGSGGASAKDTQYF. CDR3 nucleotides: TGTGCCAGCAGTTTAGGGAGCGGGGGGGCCTCAGCGAAAGATACGCAGTATTTT. The chain joins TRBV27 to TRBJ2-3; 10 bases agree with TRBD2. Trimming took 2 bases from V and 5 from J; bases not matched to a gene: 13. Germline V CDR1 and CDR2: MNHEY, SMNVEV (reference sequence). This CDR3 region has 18 residues.

V usage is TRBV20-1 and J usage is TRBJ1-1, with D maybe TRBD1 (6 bases). CDR1 DFQATT and CDR2 SNEGSKA come from the germline V gene (reference sequence). The CDR3 totals 13 residues. V lost 3 bases to trimming and J lost 1 base, with 9 bases between them. CDR3: CSARTGGNTEAFF. The CDR3 bases are TGCAGTGCTAGGACAGGTGGGAACACTGAAGCTTTCTTT.

The chain couples TRBV20-1 to TRBJ2-7, with D unresolved. Between the trimmed V and J ends, which lost 0 bases and 4 bases, there was a span of 16 bases. CDR3 length: 15 amino acids. Germline loops: CDR1 DFQATT, CDR2 SNEGSKA (reference sequence). The DNA of the CDR3 is TGCAGTGCTAGAGATCTCCCTGGGTTGGGATACGAGCAGTACTTC. It codes for CSARDLPGLGYEQYF.

This clonotype was counted only a few times. The rearrangement uses TRBV4-3 and TRBJ2-3; D is unclear. V lost 1 base and J 4 bases, leaving 15 bases between the germline ends. The germline V gene has CDR1 LGHNA and CDR2 YSLEER. The CDR3 is 16 residues long. CDR3 bases: TGCGCCAGCAGCCAAGTTGCAGGCGCCGTTGCAGATACGCAGTATTTT. Its protein product is CASSQVAGAVADTQYF.

This clonotype was seen a few times. The rearrangement links TRBV5-1 to TRBJ2-5, with TRBD2 matching 8 bases. Losses at the gene ends were 0 bases for V and 5 bases for J; bases not matched to a gene: 12. In germline, CDR1 is SGHRS, CDR2 YFSETQ. This CDR3 has 17 residues. For the CDR3, the DNA is TGCGCCAGCAGCTTGGTCTTACGAGCGGGAGTGTACGAGACCCAGTACTTC. Translating gives CASSLVLRAGVYETQYF.

The rearrangement uses TRBV20-1 and TRBJ2-1, with D possibly called TRBD1 or TRBD2 (6 bases each). Germline V gene sequence: CDR1 DFQATT, CDR2 SNEGSKA (reference sequence). The ends were cut back, 7 bases at V and 2 bases at J, with 15 bases in the middle. The CDR3 is made up of 14 amino acids. The CDR3 DNA is TGCAGTGGGATAGCGGAGGGGGCCTACAATGAGCAGTTCTTC. Translated: CSGIAEGAYNEQFF.

This clonotype was seen more than once but under ten times. This chain joins TRBV5-1 and TRBJ2-7; 9 nucleotides align to TRBD2. The CDR3 covers 14 residues. Germline loops: CDR1 SGHRS, CDR2 YFSETQ. Trimming cost V 2 bases and J 6 bases; bases outside gene matches: 6. This CDR3 reads CASSLGTSFGEQYF. The CDR3 DNA follows: TGCGCCAGCAGCTTAGGGACTAGCTTTGGCGAGCAGTACTTC.

This clonotype was counted only a few times. The CDR3 DNA reads TGTGCCAGCAGTGTGACAGGGGCCGGGTCACCCCTCCACTTT. This gives the protein CASSVTGAGSPLHF. The V gene is TRBV12-3 or TRBV12-4, the J gene TRBJ1-6, with TRBD1 matching over 8 bases. CDR3 length: 14 residues. With V trimmed by 5 bases and J by 10 bases, 7 bases remained unmatched.

The rearrangement joins TRBV25-1 to TRBJ2-7, with no clear D. Per the germline V gene, CDR1 is MGHDK and CDR2 is SYGVNS. Trimming stripped 6 bases from V and 2 bases from J, with 20 bases between. The CDR3 has 16 residues. CDR3 in amino acids: CASRFVTDFVTYEQYF. In DNA, the CDR3 is TGTGCCAGCAGATTCGTGACGGATTTCGTGACCTACGAGCAGTACTTC.

V and J are TRBV16 and TRBJ1-1; D is uncertain. Germline V gives CDR1 KGHSY, CDR2 FQNENV. Trimming removed 0 bases at V and 7 bases at J, with 9 bases between. This CDR3 contains 13 residues. The CDR3 DNA sequence: TGTGCCAGCAGCCAATCTGCAGAAAGTGAAGCTTTCTTT. Its protein is CASSQSAESEAFF.

The chain employs TRBV12-3 or TRBV12-4 and TRBJ1-1, with D maybe TRBD1 (6 bases). V was pared by 4 bases and J by 1 base, with 13 bases between. This CDR3 contains 15 residues. The CDR3 here is CASSSHGGANTEAFF. For the CDR3, the DNA is TGTGCCAGCAGTTCCCACGGGGGGGCGAACACTGAAGCTTTCTTT.

This clonotype appeared a few times. V usage is TRBV6-1 and J usage is TRBJ2-3; D unresolved. Germline CDR1 and CDR2: MNHNS and SASEGT. Trimming cost V 8 bases and J 4 bases, with 13 bases left between them. CDR3 length equals 13 residues. The CDR3 spells CASAPYIADTQYF. The CDR3 DNA reads as TGTGCCAGCGCCCCATATATAGCAGATACGCAGTATTTT.

The sample holds many counts of this clonotype. The gene calls are TRBV4-3 and TRBJ2-5, with D unclear. The CDR3 is 14 residues long. Trimming pared 1 base from V and 10 bases from J, leaving 16 bases between. The germline V gene encodes CDR1 LGHNA and CDR2 YSLEER. CDR3 amino acids: CASSQVLGTGHQYF. The CDR3 region has the DNA TGCGCCAGCAGCCAAGTTCTGGGTACGGGCCACCAGTACTTC.

The J gene is TRBJ2-1, the V gene TRBV20-1; 8 bases map to TRBD2. Germline V CDR1 and CDR2: DFQATT, SNEGSKA (reference sequence). The CDR3 extends over 16 amino acids. J was trimmed by 0 bases and V by 6 bases; bases with no gene match: 10. This CDR3 reads CSAREERGSSYNEQFF. DNA of the CDR3: TGCAGTGCCCGCGAGGAGCGGGGGAGCTCCTACAATGAGCAGTTCTTC.

The CDR3 here is CAISVGTRTDTQYF. CDR3 DNA sequence: TGTGCCATCAGTGTGGGGACAAGGACAGATACGCAGTATTTT. This chain connects TRBV10-3 to TRBJ2-3, with D possibly matching TRBD1 (6 bases). In germline, CDR1 is ENHRY, CDR2 SYGVKD. Trimming removed 4 bases from V and 3 bases from J, with 11 bases in between. This CDR3 contains 14 residues.

The rearrangement joins TRBV27 to TRBJ1-1; 7 bases map to TRBD1. V lost 10 bases, J lost 8 bases, and 10 bases stayed unmatched. Looked up from germline, CDR1 is MNHEY and CDR2 is SMNVEV (reference sequence). This CDR3 region has 12 residues. The CDR3 is CAITLRDSEAFF. Here the CDR3 DNA reads TGTGCCATTACGCTCCGGGACAGCGAAGCTTTCTTT.

The chain recombines TRBV24-1 with TRBJ1-3; D gene ambiguous. Trimming removed 4 bases from V and 4 bases from J, with 10 bases in between. There are 14 residues in the CDR3. Germline lookup yields CDR1 KGHDR and CDR2 SFDVKD. CDR3 DNA sequence: TGTGCCACCAGTGACCCTCCCGACGGAAACACCATATATTTT. As protein: CATSDPPDGNTIYF.

This chain joins TRBV21-1 and TRBJ2-7; TRBD2 is the table's D call and was not checked against the DNA. TRBV21-1 is a documented pseudogene. CDR3 length: 18 amino acids. The CDR3 spells CASSPIPAGGGLVDEQYF. The DNA for the CDR3 is TGTGCCAGCAGCCCCATCCCAGCGGGAGGGGGGCTTGTCGACGAGCAGTACTTC.

The chain carries TRBV27 and TRBJ1-2; 9 bases are a match to TRBD1. V lost 5 bases to trimming and J lost 2 bases; unmatched junction nucleotides: 6. The CDR3 extends over 15 amino acids. CDR1 is MNHEY, CDR2 SMNVEV, per germline (reference sequence). The DNA for the CDR3 is TGTGCCAGCAGTCCTCGGGACAGGGAAAACTATGGCTACACCTTC. It specifies CASSPRDRENYGYTF.

This clonotype showed up just a few times. The rearrangement links TRBV4-1 to TRBJ1-1; D may be TRBD1 (5 bases). The length of the CDR3 is 12 residues. The V gene's germline CDR1 is MGHRA and CDR2 YSYEKL. V lost 0 bases, J lost 9 bases, and 8 bases lay in between. DNA of the CDR3: TGCGCCAGCAGCCAAGAGGGGGTTCAAGCTTTCTTT. Translating gives CASSQEGVQAFF.

This clonotype was seen a handful of times. V and J are TRBV2 and TRBJ2-7; D perhaps matches TRBD1 (6 bases). The CDR3 is made up of 15 amino acids. Between the trimmed V and J ends, which lost 5 bases and 3 bases, there was a span of 17 bases. Per the germline V gene, CDR1 is SNHLY and CDR2 is FYNNEI. CDR3 nucleotide sequence: TGTGCCAGCAGTACACCCCCCAGGGGAGTCTACGAGCAGTACTTC. This gives the protein CASSTPPRGVYEQYF.

This clonotype has ten or more counts. The CDR3 region has the DNA TGTGCCAGCAGTAAGATCGGGAGTAATCAGCCCCAGCATTTT. Translated, it gives CASSKIGSNQPQHF. The chain joins TRBV6-1 to TRBJ1-5, with unresolved D. The CDR3 runs to 14 residues. Between the trimmed V and J ends, which lost 5 bases and 4 bases, there was a span of 12 bases. The germline V gene has CDR1 MNHNS and CDR2 SASEGT.

The genes are TRBV6-2 or TRBV6-3 and TRBJ2-5, with 8 bases that match TRBD2. Germline V CDR1 and CDR2: MNHEY, SVGEGT. The CDR3 consists of 14 residues. With 6 bases clipped from V and 5 bases from J, the junction kept 8 bases outside the gene matches. The CDR3 protein is CASRRASGLETQYF. Here the CDR3 DNA reads TGTGCCAGCAGAAGGGCTAGCGGGTTGGAGACCCAGTACTTC.

This clonotype was seen more than once but under ten times. The chain employs TRBV9 and TRBJ1-2; TRBD1 might be the D (5 bases). CDR1 SGDLS and CDR2 YYNGEE come from the germline V gene. The length of the CDR3 is 15 residues. Trimming removed 0 bases from V and 7 bases from J, with 16 bases in between. The CDR3 protein is CASSVETSGYTGYTF. The CDR3 coding sequence is TGTGCCAGCAGCGTAGAAACGTCAGGGTACACTGGCTACACCTTC. The full variable domain, its missing parts supplied by reference TRBV9 and TRBJ1-2, is DSGVTQTPKHLITATGQRVTLRCSPRSGDLSVYWYQQSLDQGLQFLIQYYNGEERAKGNILERFSAQQFPDLHSELNLSSLELGDSALYFCASSVETSGYTGYTFGSGTRLTVV.

The chain joins TRBV10-3 to TRBJ2-7; 7 nucleotides align to TRBD1. The CDR3 length is 13 residues. The trim removed 10 bases at V and 1 base at J, leaving 7 bases unmatched. Germline-derived CDR1 and CDR2 are ENHRY and SYGVKD. The CDR3 here is CATNRDRSYEQYF. The DNA for the CDR3 is TGTGCCACCAACCGGGACAGATCCTACGAGCAGTACTTC.